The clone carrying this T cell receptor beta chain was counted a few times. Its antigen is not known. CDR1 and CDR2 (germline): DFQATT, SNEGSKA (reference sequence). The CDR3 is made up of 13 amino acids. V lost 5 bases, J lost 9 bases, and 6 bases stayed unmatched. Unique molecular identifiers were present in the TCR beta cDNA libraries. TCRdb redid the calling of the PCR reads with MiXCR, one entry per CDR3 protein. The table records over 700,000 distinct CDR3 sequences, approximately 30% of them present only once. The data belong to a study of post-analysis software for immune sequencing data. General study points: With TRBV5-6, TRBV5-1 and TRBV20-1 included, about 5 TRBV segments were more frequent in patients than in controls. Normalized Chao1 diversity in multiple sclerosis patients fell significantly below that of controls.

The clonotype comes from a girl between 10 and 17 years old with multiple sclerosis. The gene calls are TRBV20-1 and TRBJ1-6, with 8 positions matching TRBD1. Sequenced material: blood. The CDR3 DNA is TGCAGTGCTGACAGGGGTTATGGTTCACCCCTCCACTTT. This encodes CSADRGYGSPLHF.